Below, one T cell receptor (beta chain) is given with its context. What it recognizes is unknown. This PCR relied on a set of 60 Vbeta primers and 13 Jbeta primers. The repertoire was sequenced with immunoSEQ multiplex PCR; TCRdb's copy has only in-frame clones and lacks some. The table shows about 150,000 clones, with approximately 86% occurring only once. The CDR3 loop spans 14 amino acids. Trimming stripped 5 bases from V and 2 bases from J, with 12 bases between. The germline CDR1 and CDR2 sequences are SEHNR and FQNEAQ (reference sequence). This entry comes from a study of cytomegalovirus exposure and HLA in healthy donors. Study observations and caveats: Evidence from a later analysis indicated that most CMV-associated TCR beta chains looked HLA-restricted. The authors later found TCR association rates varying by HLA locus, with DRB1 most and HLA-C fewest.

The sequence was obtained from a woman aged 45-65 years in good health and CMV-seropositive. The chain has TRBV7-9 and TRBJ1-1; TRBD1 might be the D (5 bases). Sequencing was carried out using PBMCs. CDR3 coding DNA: TGTGCCAGCAGCGTACAGGTTCGAAACACTGAAGCTTTCTTT. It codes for CASSVQVRNTEAFF. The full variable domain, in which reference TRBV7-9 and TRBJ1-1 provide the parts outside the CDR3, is DTGVSQNPRHKITKRGQNVTFRCDPISEHNRLYWYRQTLGQGPEFLTYFQNEAQLEKSRLLSDRFSAERPKGSFSTLEIQRTEQGDSAMYLCASSVQVRNTEAFFGQGTRLTVV.